A single sample gave rise to the 11 T cell receptor beta chains below, sequenced in a study of blood T cell repertoires in COVID-19. Sequencing used immunoSEQ multiplex PCR; TCRdb keeps in-frame clones, though not all of them. The table records about 310,000 clones, approximately 89% of them present only once. The specimen was peripheral blood. These receptor sequences come from a woman in her forties or fifties who had recovered from COVID-19.

The V and J genes are TRBV7-6 and TRBJ2-7; 7 nucleotides align to TRBD2. CDR3 length equals 15 residues. V shed 5 bases, J shed 6 bases, and the junction held 13 bases outside the gene matches. Per the germline V gene, CDR1 is SGHVS and CDR2 is FNYEAQ. The CDR3 nucleotides are TGTGCCAGCAGCCCCGGACTAGGGCCGTTGGTCGAGCAGTACTTC. This gives the protein CASSPGLGPLVEQYF.

This rearrangement joins TRBV5-5 to TRBJ1-4; 10 positions agree with TRBD1. The length of the CDR3 is 16 residues. Unmatched junction bases numbered 4, after V lost 4 bases and J lost 1 base. Germline lookup yields CDR1 SGHKS and CDR2 YYEKEE (reference sequence). CDR3 loop: CASSPGTGVTNEKLFF. CDR3 nucleotide sequence: TGTGCCAGCAGCCCCGGGACAGGGGTAACTAATGAAAAACTGTTTTTT. Drawing the rest from reference TRBV5-5 and TRBJ1-4, the complete variable domain is DAGVTQSPTHLIKTRGQQVTLRCSPISGHKSVSWYQQVLGQGPQFIFQYYEKEERGRGNFPDRFSARQFPNYSSELNVNALLLGDSALYLCASSPGTGVTNEKLFFGSGTQLSVL.

The chain joins TRBV3-1 (or the pseudogene TRBV3-2) to TRBJ2-3; D ambiguous. V lost 0 bases to trimming and J lost 6 bases, with 13 bases between them. CDR3 size: 15 residues. The germline CDR1 and CDR2 sequences are LGHDT and YNNKEL (reference sequence). The CDR3 DNA is TGTGCCAGCAGCCAAGATCTGGCCCTGTCGGATACGCAGTATTTT. Protein sequence: CASSQDLALSDTQYF.

The chain uses TRBV10-3 and TRBJ2-1; 9 nucleotides agree with TRBD1. CDR1 and CDR2 (germline): ENHRY, SYGVKD. The J segment lost 8 bases and the V segment lost 2 bases, leaving 10 bases of the junction unmatched. The CDR3 consists of 16 residues. The CDR3 DNA sequence: TGTGCCATCAGTGAGCGAAAACTAGACAGGGGGGATGAGCAGTTCTTC. It encodes CAISERKLDRGDEQFF.

V is TRBV6-6 and J is TRBJ1-1; 12 positions match TRBD1. Germline CDR1 MNHNY, CDR2 SVGAGI (reference sequence). The length of the CDR3 is 16 residues. J was trimmed by 0 bases and V by 5 bases; bases with no gene match: 4. The DNA of the CDR3 is TGTGCCAGCAGTCCGGGACAGGGGGCCATGAACACTGAAGCTTTCTTT. Its translation: CASSPGQGAMNTEAFF.

V gene TRBV2 combines with J gene TRBJ2-1, with 11 bases identical to TRBD2. Germline V gene sequence: CDR1 SNHLY, CDR2 FYNNEI. Unmatched junction bases numbered 7, after V lost 6 bases and J lost 9 bases. The CDR3 loop spans 14 amino acids. The CDR3 region has the DNA TGTGCCAGCAGACTAGCGGGAGTTGGGTTTGAGCAGTTCTTC. Translation: CASRLAGVGFEQFF.

This chain links TRBV7-9 with TRBJ1-2; weak D call: TRBD1 (5 bases). V dropped 4 bases and J dropped 4 bases, with 13 bases sitting between them. CDR3 size: 14 residues. Looked up from germline, CDR1 is SEHNR and CDR2 is FQNEAQ (reference sequence). The CDR3 nucleotides read TGTGCCAGCAGCTCACAAGGGGCCGGCTATGGCTACACCTTC. It codes for CASSSQGAGYGYTF. Together with reference TRBV7-9 and TRBJ1-2, the CDR3 gives the full variable domain: DTGVSQNPRHKITKRGQNVTFRCDPISEHNRLYWYRQTLGQGPEFLTYFQNEAQLEKSRLLSDRFSAERPKGSFSTLEIQRTEQGDSAMYLCASSSQGAGYGYTFGSGTRLTVV.

The rearrangement joins TRBV15 to TRBJ1-5, with D possibly TRBD1 on 6 matching bases. Trimming pared 3 bases from V and 6 bases from J, leaving 18 bases between. The CDR3 has 16 residues. Germline V gives CDR1 LNHNV, CDR2 YYDKDF (reference sequence). The CDR3 nucleotides are TGTGCCACCAGCAGTAGGGTTGGGGGGGCGTTTCAGCCCCAGCATTTT. This sequence encodes CATSSRVGGAFQPQHF.

The rearrangement links TRBV7-2 to TRBJ2-7, with 8 positions matching TRBD2. Losses at the gene ends were 4 bases for V and 3 bases for J; bases not matched to a gene: 5. The CDR3 loop spans 14 amino acids. CDR1 is SGHTA and CDR2 is FQGNSA in the germline V gene. CDR3 sequence: CASSSSSGIYEQYF. The CDR3 coding sequence is TGTGCCAGCAGCTCCAGTAGCGGGATCTACGAGCAGTACTTC. Filled out from reference TRBV7-2 and TRBJ2-7, the complete variable domain reads GAGVSQSPSNKVTEKGKDVELRCDPISGHTALYWYRQSLGQGLEFLIYFQGNSAPDKSGLPSDRFSAERTGGSVSTLTIQRTQQEDSAVYLCASSSSSGIYEQYFGPGTRLTVT.

The V and J genes are TRBV5-1 and TRBJ2-1; 7 nucleotides align to TRBD1. CDR3 length equals 16 residues. V lost 1 base and J lost 1; bases outside the gene matches: 5. The germline V gene encodes CDR1 SGHRS and CDR2 YFSETQ. As DNA, the CDR3 is TGCGCCAGCAGCTTGCTACCAGGGGGATCCTACAATGAGCAGTTCTTC. Protein product: CASSLLPGGSYNEQFF.

J is TRBJ2-5 and V is TRBV19, with 12 positions matching TRBD2. V gave up 10 bases and J gave up 5 bases; unmatched junction bases: 5. CDR3 length: 13 amino acids. Germline V CDR1 and CDR2: LNHDA, SQIVND (reference sequence). The CDR3 protein is CATRLAGVETQYF. CDR3 sequence (DNA): TGTGCCACCCGACTAGCGGGAGTTGAGACCCAGTACTTC.